The 26 T cell receptor beta chains below come from one sample, sequenced in a study of monozygotic twins with inflammatory bowel disease. With the 5' RACE reads reprocessed, TCRdb shows one record per CDR3 protein and no DNA. The sample data list about 300,000 distinct CDR3 sequences. Input material: blood. Receptors originate from a human donor with ulcerative colitis or Crohn's disease, or a healthy co-twin of an affected twin (not recorded which).

The chain couples TRBV15 to TRBJ2-1; TCRdb's D call of TRBD1 is untestable without DNA. The CDR3 has 12 amino acids. Germline loops: CDR1 LNHNV, CDR2 YYDKDF (reference sequence). Here the CDR3 reads CATSQPRGEQFF.

The genes are TRBV2 and TRBJ2-2; TCRdb lists TRBD1, though no DNA is available to test this call. The CDR3 contains 13 residues. Looked up from germline, CDR1 is SNHLY and CDR2 is FYNNEI. This chain's CDR3 is CASTEIPDRELFF.

This chain connects TRBV5-6 to TRBJ2-5; TCRdb gives TRBD1 as the D gene, but with no DNA this cannot be confirmed. CDR3 length equals 15 residues. Germline loops: CDR1 SGHDT, CDR2 YYEEEE. This CDR3 reads CASSSGVAVQETQYF.

The genes are TRBV5-1 and TRBJ2-7; checking the TCRdb D call of TRBD1 is not possible without DNA. CDR1 is SGHRS, CDR2 YFSETQ, per germline. The CDR3 is 14 amino acids. The CDR3: CASSSPLSSYEQYF.

The chain recombines TRBV4-3 with TRBJ2-3. The CDR3 loop spans 14 amino acids. Germline V gives CDR1 LGHNA, CDR2 YSLEER. This CDR3 is CASSQDFATDTQYF.

The rearrangement links TRBV7-8 to TRBJ2-1. The CDR3 covers 16 residues. Germline CDR1 reads SGHVS; CDR2 reads FQNEAQ. The CDR3 sequence: CASSFFGLASYNEQFF.

V and J are TRBV20-1 and TRBJ1-2; as DNA is missing, the TRBD1 call by TCRdb cannot be tested. The length of the CDR3 is 15 residues. Germline loops: CDR1 DFQATT, CDR2 SNEGSKA (reference sequence). The CDR3 spells CSARGQTDKYYGYTF.

This sequence joins TRBV7-2 and TRBJ1-1. Germline lookup yields CDR1 SGHTA and CDR2 FQGNSA. CDR3 size: 16 residues. CDR3 in amino acids: CASSLLFGASNTEAFF.

This chain links TRBV18 with TRBJ2-7. Germline-derived CDR1 and CDR2 are KGHSH and LQKENI. The CDR3 has 13 amino acids. CDR3: CASSPRHSYEQYF.

The chain employs TRBV6-1 and TRBJ2-1; TCRdb indicates TRBD1, and absent DNA this call remains unverified. The CDR3 covers 18 residues. The germline gives CDR1 MNHNS, CDR2 SASEGT. CDR3 amino acids: CASSSPAPRASSYNEQFF.

This sequence joins TRBV15 and TRBJ2-5; as DNA is missing, the TRBD1 call by TCRdb cannot be tested. CDR1 LNHNV and CDR2 YYDKDF come from the germline V gene (reference sequence). This CDR3 contains 15 residues. The CDR3 sequence: CATSDGQGGRETQYF.

This chain uses TRBV6-5 with TRBJ1-2. The CDR3 consists of 14 residues. Per germline, CDR1 MNHEY and CDR2 SVGAGI. CDR3 loop: CASSWEGGNYGYTF.

The chain employs TRBV12-3 or TRBV12-4 and TRBJ1-3; without DNA, the TCRdb call of TRBD1 cannot be checked. This CDR3 is built from 15 residues. CDR3 protein: CASSPPWGPGNTIYF.

The rearrangement joins TRBV27 to TRBJ2-7; TCRdb's D gene call, TRBD2, goes unchecked for lack of DNA. The CDR3 runs to 15 residues. Germline lookup yields CDR1 MNHEY and CDR2 SMNVEV (reference sequence). CDR3: CASFGLAGFRYEQYF.

This chain links TRBV9 with TRBJ2-1; TCRdb's D gene call, TRBD2, goes unchecked for lack of DNA. The germline V gene encodes CDR1 SGDLS and CDR2 YYNGEE. The length of the CDR3 is 14 residues. The CDR3 sequence is CASSVGGGTGEQFF.

V gene TRBV5-5 combines with J gene TRBJ2-2; the D call of TRBD1 rests on TCRdb alone, since no DNA is present to check it. Germline V gene lookup returns CDR1 SGHKS and CDR2 YYEKEE (reference sequence). This CDR3 comprises 15 residues. CDR3 sequence: CASSPWVSNTGELFF.

V usage is TRBV29-1 and J usage is TRBJ1-1; TCRdb's D call, TRBD1, is unchecked because there is no DNA. The CDR3 length is 12 residues. In germline, CDR1 is SQVTM, CDR2 ANQGSEA. The CDR3 sequence: CSEKQGHTEAFF.

The rearrangement uses TRBV4-3 and TRBJ1-3; TCRdb calls TRBD1, which cannot be checked without DNA. The CDR3 runs 16 residues. Germline V lookup: CDR1 LGHNA, CDR2 YSLEER. The CDR3 here is CASSSAGHGSGNTIYF.

The chain links TRBV18 to TRBJ1-4; TCRdb calls TRBD1, which cannot be checked without DNA. Germline V gene lookup returns CDR1 KGHSH and CDR2 LQKENI. This CDR3 is built from 15 residues. This CDR3 is CASSPETGRNEKLFF. The full variable domain, in which reference TRBV18 and TRBJ1-4 provide the parts outside the CDR3, is NAGVMQNPRHLVRRRGQEARLRCSPMKGHSHVYWYRQLPEEGLKFMVYLQKENIIDESGMPKERFSAEFPKEGPSILRIQQVVRGDSAAYFCASSPETGRNEKLFFGSGTQLSVL.

The rearrangement joins TRBV5-4 to TRBJ2-1. CDR1 and CDR2 (germline): SGHNT, YYREEE (reference sequence). The CDR3 runs 13 residues. CDR3 residues: CASSFLGAREQFF.

The chain links TRBV4-3 to TRBJ2-7; with no DNA, the TCRdb D assignment of TRBD1 cannot be verified. Germline assignment: CDR1 LGHNA and CDR2 YSLEER. The CDR3 consists of 15 residues. This chain's CDR3 is CASSQDRGRLYEQYF.

The rearrangement uses TRBV29-1 and TRBJ2-1; the TCRdb call, TRBD2, lacks DNA for checking. CDR3 length: 18 residues. Germline V gene data show CDR1 as SQVTM and CDR2 as ANQGSEA. The CDR3: CSVEPTWRLASGGIEQFF.

This chain links TRBV4-1 with TRBJ2-1; as DNA is missing, the TRBD1 call by TCRdb cannot be tested. The CDR3 runs 19 residues. Germline CDR1 is MGHRA and CDR2 is YSYEKL. The chain's CDR3 is CASSQFGRDRPFSYNEQFF.

The rearrangement links TRBV7-9 to TRBJ2-7; lacking DNA, the TRBD1 call made by TCRdb goes unchecked. The CDR3 length is 14 residues. Germline loops: CDR1 SEHNR, CDR2 FQNEAQ (reference sequence). The CDR3 region is CASSLTGAIHEQYF.

CDR3 protein: CASSFWASGDEGYF. V gene TRBV7-2 combines with J gene TRBJ2-5; TCRdb proposes TRBD2, but this gene call is untestable without DNA. In germline, CDR1 is SGHTA, CDR2 FQGNSA. This CDR3 comprises 14 residues. The entire variable domain, with the rest obtained from reference TRBV7-2 and TRBJ2-5, is as follows: GAGVSQSPSNKVTEKGKDVELRCDPISGHTALYWYRQSLGQGLEFLIYFQGNSAPDKSGLPSDRFSAERTGGSVSTLTIQRTQQEDSAVYLCASSFWASGDEGYFGPGTRLLVL.

The chain links TRBV5-1 to TRBJ2-5; the D call from TCRdb, TRBD1, cannot be confirmed without DNA. This CDR3 spans 14 amino acids. Germline lookup yields CDR1 SGHRS and CDR2 YFSETQ. The CDR3: CASAPGGGFETQYF.